These 23 T cell receptor beta chains originate from one sample sequenced in a study of regulatory T cells in long-lasting Graves disease. With iRepertoire HTBI primers and Arm-PCR of CDR3 regions, TCR beta libraries were built. Via MiXCR, TCRdb re-called the multiplex PCR reads, giving one row per CDR3 protein. Of 550,000 to 600,000 distinct CDR3 sequences in the sample, more than 15% are singletons; the top ten hold around 12%. Indicated time point: newly diagnosed GD, antithyroid drugs for less than 3 months. Extracted PBMC RNA gave rise to the TCR library. These data were likewise used in another study, on T cells in Graves' hyperthyroidism and ophthalmopathy.

This specimen was peripheral blood mononuclear cells (PBMCs), taken at new diagnosis, from a patient treated with antithyroid drugs. The receptors stem from a man aged 18 to 35 with Graves disease.

This clonotype was found a few times. The V call is TRBV20-1, the J call TRBJ1-5; no clear D. The CDR3 spans 13 residues. From germline, CDR1 is DFQATT and CDR2 SNEGSKA (reference sequence). V lost 6 bases, J lost 7 bases, and 16 bases lay in between. CDR3 bases: TGCAGTGCCAGGTTTTTCCCGGGACAGCCCCAGCATTTT. Translating it yields CSARFFPGQPQHF.

This sequence joins TRBV19 and TRBJ1-5; D is possibly TRBD1 (5 bases). V was trimmed by 6 bases and J by 9 bases, leaving 15 bases between them. This CDR3 region has 13 residues. Germline V gives CDR1 LNHDA, CDR2 SQIVND (reference sequence). The CDR3 loop is CASRGQRLRPQHF. CDR3 in DNA: TGTGCCAGTAGGGGGCAGCGGCTTCGGCCCCAGCATTTT.

This clonotype was seen at least ten times. J is TRBJ2-3 and V is TRBV5-1; 15 bases line up with TRBD2. The CDR3 is made up of 18 amino acids. CDR1 and CDR2 from the germline V gene are SGHRS and YFSETQ. V shed 6 bases, J shed 4 bases, and the junction held 12 bases outside the gene matches. For the CDR3, the DNA is TGCGCCAGCACCTTCGGAGGACTAGCGGGAGGGGCCCCAGATACGCAGTATTTT. Translated: CASTFGGLAGGAPDTQYF.

This clonotype showed up just a few times. The CDR3 sequence: CASSSPRDETQYF. The CDR3 bases are TGTGCCAGCAGCTCCCCCAGGGACGAGACCCAGTACTTC. The V gene is TRBV7-9, the J gene TRBJ2-5, with D perhaps TRBD1 or TRBD2 (5 bases each). CDR1 and CDR2 (germline): SEHNR, FQNEAQ (reference sequence). Trimming removed 4 bases at V and 5 bases at J, with 11 bases between. CDR3 length: 13 amino acids.

This clonotype occurred many times. The chain employs TRBV12-3 or TRBV12-4 and TRBJ1-5, with 10 nucleotides matching TRBD1. This CDR3 spans 15 amino acids. J lost 5 bases, V lost 5 bases, and 6 bases had no gene match. The CDR3, as DNA: TGTGCCAGCAGTCCCCGGACAGGGGGTGATCAGCCCCAGCATTTT. Translation: CASSPRTGGDQPQHF.

This clonotype was detected many times. The rearrangement uses TRBV5-4 and TRBJ2-7; 8 nucleotides line up with TRBD1. The J segment lost 7 bases and the V segment lost 4 bases, leaving 10 bases of the junction unmatched. Looked up from germline, CDR1 is SGHNT and CDR2 is YYREEE (reference sequence). This CDR3 has 14 amino acids. Here the CDR3 reads CASSTGQGTREQYF. CDR3 DNA sequence: TGTGCCAGCAGCACCGGACAGGGCACAAGAGAGCAGTACTTC.

This clonotype was seen at least ten times. V is TRBV7-6 and J is TRBJ2-5; D perhaps matches TRBD1 (6 bases). Germline-derived CDR1 and CDR2 are SGHVS and FNYEAQ. The CDR3 spans 15 residues. V gave up 1 base and J gave up 8 bases, with 17 bases separating them. CDR3 sequence: CASSLVAGARETQYF. The DNA of the CDR3 is TGTGCCAGCAGCTTAGTGGCAGGGGCTCGCGAAACCCAGTACTTC.

This clonotype was counted between two and nine times. The chain is built from TRBV27 and TRBJ2-7; D is unclear. Trimming left V 6 bases short and J 2 bases short, with 11 bases between. The CDR3 covers 13 residues. Germline V gene sequence: CDR1 MNHEY, CDR2 SMNVEV (reference sequence). The CDR3: CASSRGPPYEQYF. CDR3 DNA sequence: TGTGCCAGCAGCCGAGGACCTCCCTACGAGCAGTACTTC.

A word on this clonotype: A read error is possible here, since a much larger clone lies one base away. V and J are TRBV27 and TRBJ2-3; D gene uncertain. V shed 6 bases and J shed 10 bases, with 17 bases lying between them. The V gene's germline CDR1 is MNHEY and CDR2 SMNVEV (reference sequence). The CDR3 consists of 13 residues. CDR3 region: CASSLRPFVAQYF. CDR3 in DNA: TGTGCCAGCAGCTTACGTCCTTTTGTGGCGCAGTATTTT.

As regards this clonotype: Being one base from a much bigger clone, this may be a read error. This chain joins TRBV6-2 or TRBV6-3 and TRBJ2-1; D not resolved. The V end lost 2 bases, the J end lost 9 bases, and 8 bases lay between the germline ends. Germline V CDR1 and CDR2: MNHEY, SVGEGT. This CDR3 comprises 12 residues. CDR3: CASSYPSVEQFF. CDR3 coding DNA: TGTGCCAGCAGTTACCCCTCGGTTGAGCAGTTCTTC.

This clonotype has at least ten counts. V gene TRBV5-1 combines with J gene TRBJ2-2; D is tentatively TRBD1 or TRBD2 (6 bases each). This CDR3 is built from 15 residues. V dropped 1 base and J dropped 4 bases, with 11 bases sitting between them. Germline CDR1 SGHRS, CDR2 YFSETQ. CDR3 DNA: TGCGCCAGCAGCTTGTCGGGGGCCTCCACCGGGGAGCTGTTTTTT. Its protein product is CASSLSGASTGELFF.

This chain connects TRBV7-2 to TRBJ1-3; D gene uncertain. This CDR3 has 14 amino acids. V dropped 6 bases and J dropped 0 bases, with 9 bases sitting between them. The germline CDR1 and CDR2 sequences are SGHTA and FQGNSA. The CDR3 DNA follows: TGTGCCAGCAGACCCCGGCGCTCTGGAAACACCATATATTTT. Amino acid sequence: CASRPRRSGNTIYF. The full variable domain, completed using reference TRBV7-2 and TRBJ1-3, is GAGVSQSPSNKVTEKGKDVELRCDPISGHTALYWYRQSLGQGLEFLIYFQGNSAPDKSGLPSDRFSAERTGGSVSTLTIQRTQQEDSAVYLCASRPRRSGNTIYFGEGSWLTVV.

In this sample, this clonotype turned up many times. The CDR3 spells CSAAPDRSEAFF. CDR3 bases: TGCAGCGCCGCCCCGGACAGGTCTGAAGCTTTCTTT. V is TRBV29-1 and J is TRBJ1-1; 7 positions agree with TRBD1. With V trimmed by 7 bases and J by 6 bases, 8 bases remained unmatched. The germline CDR1 and CDR2 sequences are SQVTM and ANQGSEA. The CDR3 sequence is 12 residues long.

The table lists this clonotype with a few counts. This rearrangement joins TRBV3-1 to TRBJ2-5; TRBD2 matches 15 bases. CDR3 length equals 17 residues. Germline values: CDR1 LGHDT, CDR2 YNNKEL (reference sequence). The V gene end was trimmed by 5 bases and the J gene end by 4 bases; junction bases not matched to a gene: 8. The CDR3 bases are TGTGCCAGCAGCTTACGGACTAGCGGGAGGGCGGGAGAGACCCAGTACTTC. As protein: CASSLRTSGRAGETQYF.

This clonotype was counted ten times or more. The chain couples TRBV12-3 or TRBV12-4 to TRBJ1-2, with a weak D call TRBD1 (6 bases). The CDR3 covers 14 residues. Trimming removed 7 bases from V and 4 bases from J, with 16 bases in between. The CDR3 spells CASTLQQGTYGYTF. In nucleotides, the CDR3 is TGTGCCAGCACCCTACAACAGGGTACCTATGGCTACACCTTC.

There are many counts of this clonotype. The chain uses TRBV12-3 or TRBV12-4 and TRBJ1-1; D uncertain. This CDR3 has 14 amino acids. V lost 6 bases to trimming and J lost 0 bases, with 11 bases between them. CDR3 DNA: TGTGCCAGCAGCTCAGTCCGGTTGAACACTGAAGCTTTCTTT. Translation: CASSSVRLNTEAFF.

Only a few counts were recorded for this clonotype. V usage is TRBV30 and J usage is TRBJ1-1; D perhaps matches TRBD1 (6 bases). Germline V gene sequence: CDR1 GTSNPN, CDR2 SVGIG (reference sequence). This CDR3 spans 13 amino acids. Trimming left V 4 bases short and J 2 bases short, with 11 bases between. Here the CDR3 reads CAWTDSHNTEAFF. The CDR3 coding sequence is TGTGCCTGGACGGACAGCCACAACACTGAAGCTTTCTTT.

This clonotype was detected ten times or more. V gene TRBV18 combines with J gene TRBJ2-7; TRBD1 or TRBD2 may be the D gene (5 bases each). The ends were cut back, 3 bases at V and 3 bases at J, with 9 bases in the middle. The CDR3 loop spans 13 amino acids. In germline, CDR1 is KGHSH, CDR2 LQKENI. The CDR3 region has the DNA TGTGCCAGCTCACCGGGACGGTTCTACGAGCAGTACTTC. This translates into CASSPGRFYEQYF.

This clonotype was seen only a few times. The chain combines TRBV15 with TRBJ2-7, with a possible D match to TRBD2 (6 bases). V was clipped by 5 bases and J by 6 bases, with 17 bases between them. The CDR3 covers 14 residues. CDR1 and CDR2 from the germline V gene are LNHNV and YYDKDF (reference sequence). In DNA form, the CDR3 reads TGTGCCACCAGCCACATGGTCGGGGGTGGCGAGCAGTACTTC. It is translated as CATSHMVGGGEQYF. Together with reference TRBV15 and TRBJ2-7, the CDR3 gives the full variable domain: DAMVIQNPRYQVTQFGKPVTLSCSQTLNHNVMYWYQQKSSQAPKLLFHYYDKDFNNEADTPDNFQSRRPNTSFCFLDIRSPGLGDTAMYLCATSHMVGGGEQYFGPGTRLTVT.

This clonotype was found once. A read error may explain this, as a much larger clone is one base away. The rearrangement joins TRBV6-9 to TRBJ1-2; no clear D gene. The germline V gene encodes CDR1 MNHGY and CDR2 SVAAGI. This CDR3 spans 19 amino acids. The CDR3 here is CDSASLPGTYHKANYGYTF. CDR3 nucleotide sequence: TGTGACAGCGCTTCTTTGCCCGGCACCTACCATAAAGCTAACTATGGCTACACCTTC.

V is TRBV2 and J is TRBJ2-7, with 8 bases aligning to TRBD1. J gave up 3 bases and V 7 bases, and 5 bases lay outside the gene matches. This CDR3 is 13 amino acids long. Germline CDR1 reads SNHLY; CDR2 reads FYNNEI. The CDR3 protein is CASTSGQDYEQYF. For the CDR3, the DNA is TGTGCCAGCACTTCGGGACAGGACTACGAGCAGTACTTC. The full variable domain, its missing parts supplied by reference TRBV2 and TRBJ2-7, is EPEVTQTPSHQVTQMGQEVILRCVPISNHLYFYWYRQILGQKVEFLVSFYNNEISEKSEIFDDQFSVERPDGSNFTLKIRSTKLEDSAMYFCASTSGQDYEQYFGPGTRLTVT.

V gene TRBV7-2 combines with J gene TRBJ1-4; a possible D gene is TRBD1 (5 bases). Germline-derived CDR1 and CDR2 are SGHTA and FQGNSA. The CDR3 has 14 residues. V lost 5 bases, J lost 4 bases, and 11 bases lay in between. CDR3 coding DNA: TGTGCCAGCAGCCACGACAGCCATAATGAAAAACTGTTTTTT. Its protein product is CASSHDSHNEKLFF. The complete variable domain, with remaining parts taken from reference TRBV7-2 and TRBJ1-4, reads GAGVSQSPSNKVTEKGKDVELRCDPISGHTALYWYRQSLGQGLEFLIYFQGNSAPDKSGLPSDRFSAERTGGSVSTLTIQRTQQEDSAVYLCASSHDSHNEKLFFGSGTQLSVL.

The chain combines TRBV7-9 with TRBJ1-2; 10 bases fit TRBD1. Germline-derived CDR1 and CDR2 are SEHNR and FQNEAQ (reference sequence). The V and J ends lost 5 bases and 2 bases, in that order; junction bases with no gene match: 5. The CDR3 length is 15 residues. The CDR3 DNA follows: TGTGCCAGCAGCGGGACGGACAGGGGGAACTATGGCTACACCTTC. Amino acid sequence: CASSGTDRGNYGYTF.